Listed here are 8 T cell receptor beta chains from one sample, sequenced in a study of T-cell memory formation after mild COVID-19. TCRdb re-called the 5' RACE reads through MiXCR, storing one row per CDR3 protein. This sample carries roughly 300,000 distinct CDR3 sequences, roughly 8% of them seen once, and the ten largest clones take 20% to 25%. The material sequenced was PBMCs or a T cell subset sorted from them (not recorded which). Every receptor here comes from a man between 18 and 29 years old who had mild COVID-19 (a few samples of this study predate the infection). Cell type and time point are not known.

This clonotype was seen repeatedly, ten times or more. V is TRBV4-3 and J is TRBJ1-5, with TRBD1 matching over 7 bases. Trimming cost V 0 bases and J 2 bases; bases outside gene matches: 1. Per the germline V gene, CDR1 is LGHNA and CDR2 is YSLEER. This CDR3 region has 15 residues. The chain's CDR3 is CASSQDQGGNQPQHF. For the CDR3, the DNA is TGCGCCAGCAGCCAAGATCAGGGGGGCAATCAGCCCCAGCATTTT.

This clonotype has at least ten counts. J is TRBJ1-2 and V is TRBV12-3 or TRBV12-4, with a weak D call TRBD1 (5 bases). This CDR3 is built from 12 residues. V lost 6 bases, J lost 4 bases, and 9 bases lay in between. Here the CDR3 reads CASRAGSYGYTF. For the CDR3, the DNA is TGTGCCAGCAGAGCAGGGTCCTATGGCTACACCTTC.

This chain uses TRBV4-1 with TRBJ2-2, with unresolved D. CDR1 is MGHRA, CDR2 YSYEKL, per germline. V gave up 1 base and J gave up 2 bases, with 8 bases separating them. The CDR3 spans 15 residues. The CDR3 DNA sequence: TGCGCCAGCAGCCAAGGTGCAGCCAACACCGGGGAGCTGTTTTTT. Translated: CASSQGAANTGELFF.

The CDR3 reads CSVDRSGQAAYGYTF. CDR3 bases: TGCAGCGTTGATAGGTCCGGGCAGGCGGCCTATGGCTACACCTTC. The chain links TRBV29-1 to TRBJ1-2; no firm D call. Trimming took off 3 bases at V and 4 bases at J, with 18 bases between the two ends. Germline V lookup: CDR1 SQVTM, CDR2 ANQGSEA. The length of the CDR3 is 15 residues.

J is TRBJ2-5 and V is TRBV20-1; maybe TRBD2 (6 bases). V was cut by 3 bases and J by 1 base, with 9 bases left in between. The CDR3 runs to 13 residues. Germline lookup yields CDR1 DFQATT and CDR2 SNEGSKA (reference sequence). Here the CDR3 reads CSASGGIQETQYF. The CDR3 coding sequence is TGCAGTGCTAGCGGGGGAATCCAAGAGACCCAGTACTTC.

This clonotype was recorded a few times. The genes are TRBV20-1 and TRBJ2-3; 14 bases align to TRBD2. Losses at the gene ends were 2 bases for V and 4 bases for J; bases not matched to a gene: 2. The CDR3 contains 15 residues. Germline V CDR1 and CDR2: DFQATT, SNEGSKA (reference sequence). CDR3 residues: CSARPGLAGADTQYF. In DNA form, the CDR3 reads TGCAGTGCTAGACCGGGACTAGCGGGGGCAGATACGCAGTATTTT.

The rearrangement links TRBV6-1 to TRBJ2-5, with TRBD1 matching over 8 bases. V trimming: 6 bases; J trimming: 4 bases; junction bases outside the gene matches: 7. The CDR3 runs 14 residues. CDR1 MNHNS and CDR2 SASEGT come from the germline V gene. CDR3 coding DNA: TGTGCCAGCAGGCCCCGACAGGGGCGAGAGACCCAGTACTTC. The encoded protein is CASRPRQGRETQYF.

V and J are TRBV20-1 and TRBJ2-3; 9 bases agree with TRBD2. The J segment lost 2 bases and the V segment lost 6 bases, leaving 3 bases of the junction unmatched. The CDR3 loop spans 13 amino acids. Germline loops: CDR1 DFQATT, CDR2 SNEGSKA (reference sequence). Here the CDR3 reads CSAGLAPTDTQYF. The CDR3 DNA follows: TGCAGTGCAGGACTAGCGCCCACAGATACGCAGTATTTT.